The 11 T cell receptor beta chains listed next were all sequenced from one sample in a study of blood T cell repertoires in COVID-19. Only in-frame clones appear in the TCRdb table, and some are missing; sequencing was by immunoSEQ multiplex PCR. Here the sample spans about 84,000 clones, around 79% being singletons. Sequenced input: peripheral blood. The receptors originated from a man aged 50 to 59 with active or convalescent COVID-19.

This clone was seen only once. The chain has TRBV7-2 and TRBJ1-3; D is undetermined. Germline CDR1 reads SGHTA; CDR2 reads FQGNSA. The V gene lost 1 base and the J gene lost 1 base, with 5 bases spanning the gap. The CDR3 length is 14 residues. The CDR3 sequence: CASSLGGSGNTIYF. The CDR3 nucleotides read TGTGCCAGCAGCTTAGGAGGATCTGGAAACACCATATATTTT. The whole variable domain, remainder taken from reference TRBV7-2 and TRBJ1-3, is GAGVSQSPSNKVTEKGKDVELRCDPISGHTALYWYRQSLGQGLEFLIYFQGNSAPDKSGLPSDRFSAERTGGSVSTLTIQRTQQEDSAVYLCASSLGGSGNTIYFGEGSWLTVV.

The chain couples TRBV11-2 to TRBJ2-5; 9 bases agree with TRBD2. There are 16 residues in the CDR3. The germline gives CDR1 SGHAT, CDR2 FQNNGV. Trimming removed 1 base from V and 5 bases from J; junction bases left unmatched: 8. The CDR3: CASSLGPSGARETQYF. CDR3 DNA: TGTGCCAGCAGCTTAGGGCCTAGCGGGGCTCGGGAGACCCAGTACTTC.

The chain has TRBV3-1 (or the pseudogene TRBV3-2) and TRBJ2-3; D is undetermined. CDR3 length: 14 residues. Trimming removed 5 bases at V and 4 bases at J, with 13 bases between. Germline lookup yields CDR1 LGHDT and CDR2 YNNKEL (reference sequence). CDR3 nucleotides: TGTGCCAGCAGCTTCGACTCCCCGGCAGATACGCAGTATTTT. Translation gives CASSFDSPADTQYF.

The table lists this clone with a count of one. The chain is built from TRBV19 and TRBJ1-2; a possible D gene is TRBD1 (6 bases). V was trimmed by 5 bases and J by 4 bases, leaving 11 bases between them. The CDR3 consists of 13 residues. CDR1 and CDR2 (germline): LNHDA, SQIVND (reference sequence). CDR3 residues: CASSLDRSYGYTF. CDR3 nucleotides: TGTGCCAGTAGTCTGGACAGAAGCTATGGCTACACCTTC.

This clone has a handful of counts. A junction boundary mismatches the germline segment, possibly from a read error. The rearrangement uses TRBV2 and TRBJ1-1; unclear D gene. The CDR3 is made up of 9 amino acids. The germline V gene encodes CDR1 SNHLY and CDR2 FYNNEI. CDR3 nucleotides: TGTGCCAGCAGTGAAGCGGGCGACTTT. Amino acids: CASSEAGDF.

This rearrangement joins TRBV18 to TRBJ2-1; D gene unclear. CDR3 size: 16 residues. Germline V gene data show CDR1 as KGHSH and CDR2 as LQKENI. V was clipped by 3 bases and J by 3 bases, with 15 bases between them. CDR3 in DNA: TGTGCCAGCTCACCCAATGGTCAGACATTCTACAATGAGCAGTTCTTC. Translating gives CASSPNGQTFYNEQFF.

The CDR3 DNA is TGTGCCAGTAGTGCTAACAGGGTTGACGAGCAGTACTTC. It yields the protein CASSANRVDEQYF. This chain connects TRBV19 to TRBJ2-7; tentatively, D is TRBD1 (6 bases). The ends were cut back, 5 bases at V and 5 bases at J, with 13 bases in the middle. The CDR3 totals 13 residues. CDR1 is LNHDA, CDR2 SQIVND, per germline (reference sequence). The full variable domain, rest sourced from reference TRBV19 and TRBJ2-7, is DGGITQSPKYLFRKEGQNVTLSCEQNLNHDAMYWYRQDPGQGLRLIYYSQIVNDFQKGDIAEGYSVSREKKESFPLTVTSAQKNPTAFYLCASSANRVDEQYFGPGTRLTVT.

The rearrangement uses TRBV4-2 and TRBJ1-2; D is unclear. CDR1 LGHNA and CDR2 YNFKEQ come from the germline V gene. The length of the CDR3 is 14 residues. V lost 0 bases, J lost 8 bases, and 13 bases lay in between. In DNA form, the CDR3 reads TGTGCCAGCAGCCAAGATGGGCGACCCGTAGGCTACACCTTC. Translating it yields CASSQDGRPVGYTF.

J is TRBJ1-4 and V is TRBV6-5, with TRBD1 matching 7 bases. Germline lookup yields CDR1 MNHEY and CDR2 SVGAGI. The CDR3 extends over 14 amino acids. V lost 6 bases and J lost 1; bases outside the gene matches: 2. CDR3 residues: CASRQGRTNEKLFF. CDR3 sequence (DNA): TGTGCCAGCAGACAGGGGAGAACTAATGAAAAACTGTTTTTT.

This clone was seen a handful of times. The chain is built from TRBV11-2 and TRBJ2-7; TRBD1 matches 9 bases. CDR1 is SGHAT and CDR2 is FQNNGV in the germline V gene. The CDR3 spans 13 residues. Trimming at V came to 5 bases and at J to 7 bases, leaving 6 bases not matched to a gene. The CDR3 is CASSPQGAREQYF. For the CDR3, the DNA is TGTGCCAGCAGCCCACAGGGGGCGCGGGAGCAGTACTTC.

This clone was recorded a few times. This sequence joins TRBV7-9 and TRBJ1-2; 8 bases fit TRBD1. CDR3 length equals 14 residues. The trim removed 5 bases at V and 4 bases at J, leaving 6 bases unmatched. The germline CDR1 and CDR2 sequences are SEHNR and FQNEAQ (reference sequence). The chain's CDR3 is CASSPDRAIYGYTF. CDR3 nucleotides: TGTGCCAGCAGCCCGGACAGGGCCATCTATGGCTACACCTTC. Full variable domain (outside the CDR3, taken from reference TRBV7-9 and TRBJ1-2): DTGVSQNPRHKITKRGQNVTFRCDPISEHNRLYWYRQTLGQGPEFLTYFQNEAQLEKSRLLSDRFSAERPKGSFSTLEIQRTEQGDSAMYLCASSPDRAIYGYTFGSGTRLTVV.